The clone carrying this T cell receptor (beta chain) was counted ten times or more. The antigen is not known. They built TCR cDNA with 5'RACE template switching, a step that put in a universal primer site and UMIs. TCRdb analysed the 5' RACE reads with MiXCR anew, one entry per CDR3 protein. This sample has more than 95,000 distinct CDR3 sequences, with around 7.2% found just once. The data derive from a study of T cells after yellow fever vaccination. Whole-study findings and limits: Contamination of FACS-sorted repertoires by abundant clonotypes from the bulk population could occur. Only a small proportion of the clonotypes turned up in both the CD4 and the CD8 compartments, likely arising from convergent recombination. A large majority of primary-vaccination clones showed up again after the booster (96% CD4, 88% CD8).

V dropped 5 bases and J dropped 4 bases, with 16 bases sitting between them. The CDR3 extends over 15 amino acids. The germline V gene has CDR1 MDHEN and CDR2 SYDVKM. This receptor was obtained from a man aged 18 to 30 who received the YFV17D yellow fever vaccine. The material was CD4+ T cells sorted from PBMCs, obtained about 41 days after the first yellow fever vaccination. The chain uses TRBV28 and TRBJ2-3; D uncertain. Here the CDR3 DNA reads TGTGCCAGCAGTCCACGAGTGGGCGGCGCAGATACGCAGTATTTT. Its protein product is CASSPRVGGADTQYF.